Shown below are 3 T cell receptor beta chains from a single sample sequenced in a study of cytomegalovirus exposure and HLA in healthy donors. It was with 60 Vbeta and 13 Jbeta primers that the PCR ran. Assay: immunoSEQ multiplex PCR; the TCRdb copy retains only in-frame clones and omits some. This sample has under 200,000 clones, with about nine tenths found just once. Sequenced material: PBMCs. The receptors shown here come from a boy younger than 10 in good health and CMV-seronegative.

The chain employs TRBV7-2 and TRBJ2-5, with D maybe TRBD2 (7 bases). This CDR3 region has 16 residues. In germline, CDR1 is SGHTA, CDR2 FQGNSA. V gave up 5 bases and J gave up 5 bases, with 21 bases separating them. The DNA for the CDR3 is TGTGCCAGCAGCCCCGGGTTTGGGGGGGCTCTCGAGACCCAGTACTTC. Translating gives CASSPGFGGALETQYF.

As for this clone: At one of its ends the junction is not consistent with the germline gene, which may arise from a read error. The rearrangement joins TRBV2 to TRBJ2-2; possibly TRBD2 for D (5 bases). The CDR3 extends over 14 amino acids. In germline, CDR1 is SNHLY, CDR2 FYNNEI. The CDR3 DNA sequence: TGTGCCAGCAGTCAACAGCGAAACACCGGGGAGCTATTTTTT. As protein: CASSQQRNTGELFF.

CDR3 region: CASSSGQTSTDTQYF. CDR3 bases: TGCGCCAGCAGCTCAGGACAGACCTCCACAGATACGCAGTATTTT. J is TRBJ2-3 and V is TRBV5-1; perhaps TRBD1 as D (6 bases). Trimming took 3 bases from V and 2 from J, leaving 13 bases between them. Germline CDR1 is SGHRS and CDR2 is YFSETQ. This CDR3 has 15 residues. Drawing the rest from reference TRBV5-1 and TRBJ2-3, the complete variable domain is KAGVTQTPRYLIKTRGQQVTLSCSPISGHRSVSWYQQTPGQGLQFLFEYFSETQRNKGNFPGRFSGRQFSNSRSEMNVSTLELGDSALYLCASSSGQTSTDTQYFGPGTRLTVL.